A single sample gave rise to the 23 T cell receptor beta chains below, sequenced in a study of shared clonotypes between healthy human individuals. TCRdb's copy holds only in-frame clones and misses some; the assay was immunoSEQ multiplex PCR. This sample has about 2.4 million clones, with 93% found just once. The sequenced material came from naive CD4+ T cells from PBMCs. Subset noted: CD45RA+ positively selected. The receptor source for this set is a man between 18 and 35 years old in good health. Some clones in this sample may be carry-over from other donors' samples.

V is TRBV6-5 and J is TRBJ2-6, with TRBD1 as a possible D gene (5 bases). Trimming cost V 2 bases and J 4 bases, with 9 bases left between them. This CDR3 has 15 residues. From germline, CDR1 is MNHEY and CDR2 SVGAGI. The CDR3 DNA is TGTGCCAGCAGTTACCGGACACCCGGGGCCAACGTCCTGACTTTC. Translated, it gives CASSYRTPGANVLTF.

The chain links TRBV5-6 to TRBJ2-1; weak D call: TRBD2 (5 bases). Trimming cost V 4 bases and J 0 bases, with 14 bases left between them. The length of the CDR3 is 16 residues. Germline V lookup: CDR1 SGHDT, CDR2 YYEEEE. The CDR3 loop reads CASSTSVAFSYNEQFF. The CDR3 nucleotides are TGTGCCAGCAGCACCTCTGTAGCGTTCTCCTACAATGAGCAGTTCTTC.

This chain connects TRBV5-4 to TRBJ1-1; no clear D gene. The V end lost 9 bases, the J end lost 0 bases, and 18 bases lay between the germline ends. Germline CDR1 and CDR2: SGHNT and YYREEE (reference sequence). The CDR3 loop spans 15 amino acids. This chain's CDR3 is CATSALGNLNTEAFF. CDR3 DNA: TGTGCCACCTCGGCGTTGGGGAATTTGAACACTGAAGCTTTCTTT.

The DNA of the CDR3 is TGTGCCAGCTCCCAGTTTACAGGGGAGAAAAACATTCAGTACTTC. Translated: CASSQFTGEKNIQYF. V usage is TRBV18 and J usage is TRBJ2-4; 7 nucleotides agree with TRBD1. Germline values: CDR1 KGHSH, CDR2 LQKENI. The CDR3 runs 15 residues. V was pared by 6 bases and J by 4 bases, with 9 bases of the junction left unmatched.

The chain carries TRBV7-2 and TRBJ2-2; unclear D gene. The CDR3 has 13 amino acids. CDR1 is SGHTA and CDR2 is FQGNSA in the germline V gene. The germline V and J ends were trimmed by 4 bases and 7 bases, with 10 bases remaining between them. CDR3 nucleotides: TGTGCCAGCAGCTCCAAGAGTGTCGGGGAGCTGTTTTTT. Residues: CASSSKSVGELFF.

V and J are TRBV7-8 and TRBJ2-7; D may correspond to TRBD1 or TRBD2 (5 bases each). From germline, CDR1 is SGHVS and CDR2 FQNEAQ. This CDR3 is built from 15 residues. The V gene lost 7 bases and the J gene lost 5 bases, with 21 bases spanning the gap. CDR3 region: CASTPGRRIKNEQYF. DNA of the CDR3: TGTGCCAGCACCCCGGGGCGGAGGATTAAGAACGAGCAGTACTTC.

This clone was picked up one time. The V call is TRBV10-3, the J call TRBJ2-2; possibly TRBD1 or TRBD2 for D (5 bases each). In germline, CDR1 is ENHRY, CDR2 SYGVKD. V was pared by 8 bases and J by 6 bases, with 13 bases between. The CDR3 is 13 residues long. CDR3 sequence: CAIGGPRAGELFF. The DNA for the CDR3 is TGTGCCATCGGGGGACCCAGAGCCGGGGAGCTGTTTTTT.

The gene calls are TRBV4-2 and TRBJ2-7; D is unresolved. Germline V lookup: CDR1 LGHNA, CDR2 YNFKEQ. Trimming stripped 1 base from V and 0 bases from J, with 7 bases between. This CDR3 spans 14 amino acids. Written as DNA, the CDR3 is TGTGCCAGCAGCCAAGTAGGCAGCTCCTACGAGCAGTACTTC. Amino acid sequence: CASSQVGSSYEQYF.

The chain has TRBV19 and TRBJ2-4; tentatively, D is TRBD2 (6 bases). The CDR3 sequence is 15 residues long. CDR1 is LNHDA, CDR2 SQIVND, per germline (reference sequence). V was trimmed by 1 base and J by 4 bases, leaving 11 bases between them. CDR3: CASSIAGVRKNIQYF. In DNA form, the CDR3 reads TGTGCCAGTAGTATAGCGGGAGTGCGGAAAAACATTCAGTACTTC.

This sequence joins TRBV10-1 and TRBJ1-5, with D tentatively TRBD1 (5 bases). The CDR3 is made up of 14 amino acids. Trimming shortened V by 0 bases and J by 7 bases, and 10 bases separated the two germline ends. CDR1 and CDR2 from the germline V gene are WNHNN and SYGVQD (reference sequence). The CDR3 nucleotides are TGCGCCAGCAGTGAGTCGAGGGACGGGCAGCCCCAGCATTTT. This encodes CASSESRDGQPQHF.

This clone showed up just once. This chain uses TRBV5-1 with TRBJ2-3, with TRBD2 identical over 10 bases. Germline V gene sequence: CDR1 SGHRS, CDR2 YFSETQ. CDR3 length: 15 amino acids. Trimming cost V 4 bases and J 2 bases; bases outside gene matches: 4. The chain's CDR3 is CASSPTSGATDTQYF. The CDR3 bases are TGCGCCAGCAGCCCAACTAGCGGGGCCACAGATACGCAGTATTTT.

The chain employs TRBV7-6 and TRBJ1-4; D remains ambiguous. Trimming cost V 3 bases and J 7 bases, with 9 bases left between them. CDR3 length equals 13 residues. Germline CDR1 SGHVS, CDR2 FNYEAQ. The DNA of the CDR3 is TGTGCCAGCAGCTTTAACGTTGGTGAAAAACTGTTTTTT. Protein product: CASSFNVGEKLFF.

This clone was found once. The J gene is TRBJ2-7, the V gene TRBV28, with 8 bases aligning to TRBD1. V gave up 3 bases and J gave up 3 bases; unmatched junction bases: 4. The CDR3 totals 14 residues. CDR1 and CDR2 from the germline V gene are MDHEN and SYDVKM. The CDR3 DNA is TGTGCCAGCAGTTTGACAGGGGCGTTCTACGAGCAGTACTTC. As protein: CASSLTGAFYEQYF.

The chain has TRBV7-2 and TRBJ2-3; D perhaps matches TRBD2 (5 bases). The germline gives CDR1 SGHTA, CDR2 FQGNSA. CDR3 length equals 15 residues. Trimming cost V 0 bases and J 6 bases, with 13 bases left between them. CDR3 sequence: CASSLAAEVGDTQYF. DNA for the CDR3: TGTGCCAGCAGCTTAGCGGCGGAGGTCGGGGATACGCAGTATTTT.

A remark on this clone: Within the sample, other DNA sequences also encode this same CDR3. The genes are TRBV7-2 and TRBJ2-2; D is unresolved. The CDR3 is 13 amino acids. Germline V gene sequence: CDR1 SGHTA, CDR2 FQGNSA. Trimming removed 1 base at V and 5 bases at J, with 5 bases between. The CDR3 nucleotides are TGTGCCAGCAGCTTAGTGCGTACCGGGGAGCTGTTTTTT. Encoded protein: CASSLVRTGELFF.

CDR3 residues: CASSSTSAPEKRRAWQYF. In DNA form, the CDR3 reads TGTGCCAGCAGCTCCACGTCGGCGCCTGAGAAAAGACGAGCATGGCAGTACTTC. The chain uses TRBV7-3 and TRBJ2-7; D is unresolved. V lost 4 bases and J 9 bases, leaving 31 bases between the germline ends. CDR1 and CDR2 from the germline V gene are SGHTA and FQGTGA. CDR3 size: 18 residues.

The chain has TRBV5-6 and TRBJ1-1; 7 bases agree with TRBD1. The CDR3 spans 14 residues. Trimming took 4 bases from V and 5 from J; bases not matched to a gene: 8. The germline CDR1 and CDR2 sequences are SGHDT and YYEEEE. The CDR3 here is CASSPRGGRTEAFF. The CDR3 DNA reads TGTGCCAGCAGCCCCAGGGGGGGGAGAACTGAAGCTTTCTTT.

This rearrangement joins TRBV7-3 to TRBJ1-1, with D perhaps TRBD1 (5 bases). The ends were cut back, 2 bases at V and 1 base at J, with 11 bases in the middle. The germline V gene encodes CDR1 SGHTA and CDR2 FQGTGA. CDR3 length: 15 amino acids. The CDR3 coding sequence is TGTGCCAGCAGCTTATTTGCAGGGAGGAACACTGAAGCTTTCTTT. The encoded protein is CASSLFAGRNTEAFF.

This clone was counted a single time. The rearrangement uses TRBV28 and TRBJ2-5, with TRBD2 matching 10 bases. CDR3 size: 18 residues. Germline V CDR1 and CDR2: MDHEN, SYDVKM. V trimming: 7 bases; J trimming: 2 bases; junction bases outside the gene matches: 16. The CDR3 loop is CASIPGLAKTGGQETQYF. The DNA for the CDR3 is TGTGCCAGCATCCCGGGACTAGCGAAAACCGGGGGGCAAGAGACCCAGTACTTC.

The chain has TRBV28 and TRBJ2-1; TRBD1 agrees at 7 bases. The CDR3 runs 21 residues. CDR1 and CDR2 (germline): MDHEN, SYDVKM. Unmatched junction bases numbered 29, after V lost 5 bases and J lost 7 bases. The CDR3 reads CASSPGTATYFFKTHRNEQFF. For the CDR3, the DNA is TGTGCCAGCAGTCCCGGGACAGCCACTTACTTTTTCAAGACCCATAGGAATGAGCAGTTCTTC.

This clone was detected a few times. The chain links TRBV30 to TRBJ1-5; no firm D call. Germline V gene data show CDR1 as GTSNPN and CDR2 as SVGIG (reference sequence). The CDR3 has 14 amino acids. The germline V and J ends were trimmed by 4 bases and 7 bases, with 17 bases remaining between them. The CDR3 reads CAWTPRRQLQPQHF. The DNA of the CDR3 is TGTGCCTGGACCCCACGGCGGCAGTTACAGCCCCAGCATTTT.

The chain has TRBV28 and TRBJ1-5; D remains ambiguous. V was shortened by 6 bases and J by 4 bases, with 10 bases between the two germline ends. The germline V gene has CDR1 MDHEN and CDR2 SYDVKM. CDR3 length equals 13 residues. The CDR3 DNA reads as TGTGCCAGCAGAGACCCTCGAAATCAGCCCCAGCATTTT. It specifies CASRDPRNQPQHF.

V gene TRBV9 combines with J gene TRBJ2-1; no firm D call. This CDR3 region has 15 residues. Germline V gene sequence: CDR1 SGDLS, CDR2 YYNGEE. Trimming removed 0 bases at V and 1 base at J, with 8 bases between. The chain's CDR3 is CASSVGATSYNEQFF. DNA of the CDR3: TGTGCCAGCAGCGTAGGGGCGACGTCCTACAATGAGCAGTTCTTC.